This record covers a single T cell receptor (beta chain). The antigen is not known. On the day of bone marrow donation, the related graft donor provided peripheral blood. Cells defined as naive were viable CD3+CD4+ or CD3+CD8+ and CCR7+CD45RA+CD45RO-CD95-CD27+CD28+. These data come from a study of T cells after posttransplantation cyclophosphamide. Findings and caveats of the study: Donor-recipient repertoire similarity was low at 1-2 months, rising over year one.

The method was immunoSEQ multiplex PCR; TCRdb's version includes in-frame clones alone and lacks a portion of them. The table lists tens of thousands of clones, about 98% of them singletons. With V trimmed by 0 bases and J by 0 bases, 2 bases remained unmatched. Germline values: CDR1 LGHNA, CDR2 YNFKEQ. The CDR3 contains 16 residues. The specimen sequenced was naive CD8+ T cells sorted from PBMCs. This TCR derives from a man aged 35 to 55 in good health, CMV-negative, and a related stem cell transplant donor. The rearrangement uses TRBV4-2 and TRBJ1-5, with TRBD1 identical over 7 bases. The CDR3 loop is CASSQEQGNSNQPQHF. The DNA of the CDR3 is TGTGCCAGCAGCCAAGAACAGGGGAATAGCAATCAGCCCCAGCATTTT.